Each of the 13 T cell receptor beta chains below was sequenced from the same sample in a study of T-cell memory formation after mild COVID-19 (dated by TCRdb to about 2021). Receptors were amplified or captured by 5' RACE. The listed sequencing device is Illumina NovaSeq 6000. TCRdb's own reprocessing of the public reads used fastp at Q25 and MiXCR and kept productive beta chains. Rows with one shared CDR3 protein collapse into an entry with the most common genes and DNA. This sample gives around 130,000 distinct CDR3 sequences in total; over 15% of them show up just once. The top ten hold approximately 4.7% of the sample. The sequenced sample was PBMCs or a T cell subset sorted from them (not recorded which). These TCRs come from a young man who had mild COVID-19 (a few samples of this study predate the infection). The sample titles of this study are shuffled in the database, so cell type and time point are left out; the donor was told from shared clones.

This clonotype was observed a handful of times. The chain couples TRBV7-8 to TRBJ2-4, with a possible D match to TRBD2 (5 bases). Germline CDR1 is SGHVS and CDR2 is FQNEAQ. Trimming shortened V by 5 bases and J by 1 base, and 15 bases separated the two germline ends. The CDR3 is 16 residues long. The CDR3 reads CASSSTAAVAKNIQYF. In nucleotides, the CDR3 is TGTGCCAGCAGCAGTACAGCGGCGGTTGCCAAAAACATTCAGTACTTC.

The rearrangement joins TRBV12-3 or TRBV12-4 to TRBJ1-1; no firm D call. The CDR3 extends over 14 amino acids. The V gene lost 2 bases and the J gene lost 5 bases, with 12 bases spanning the gap. For the CDR3, the DNA is TGTGCCAGCAGTTTAATGGGTACCGTTACTGAAGCTTTCTTT. Translating it yields CASSLMGTVTEAFF.

This clonotype was observed a handful of times. J is TRBJ2-5 and V is TRBV20-1; D might be TRBD1 or TRBD2, each matching 6 bases. Germline V CDR1 and CDR2: DFQATT, SNEGSKA (reference sequence). The CDR3 extends over 13 amino acids. The V end was cut by 5 bases, the J end by 4 bases, with 14 bases between. Here the CDR3 reads CSALVGGGETQYF. DNA of the CDR3: TGCAGTGCTCTGGTGGGGGGCGGAGAGACCCAGTACTTC.

This chain joins TRBV20-1 and TRBJ2-3, with D perhaps assigned TRBD1 or TRBD2 (5 bases each). V was shortened by 3 bases and J by 5 bases, with 15 bases between the two germline ends. Germline CDR1 DFQATT, CDR2 SNEGSKA (reference sequence). There are 14 residues in the CDR3. The CDR3, as DNA: TGCAGTGCTAGTGTAATTGGGGCGGGAGATACGCAGTATTTT. The encoded protein is CSASVIGAGDTQYF.

The chain links TRBV12-3 or TRBV12-4 to TRBJ2-4; a weak D match, TRBD2 (5 bases). CDR3 length: 12 amino acids. Trimming pared 5 bases from V and 6 bases from J, leaving 8 bases between. The CDR3 sequence is CASSLTRNIQYF. The CDR3 DNA sequence: TGTGCCAGCAGTCTTACTAGAAACATTCAGTACTTC.

This clonotype was observed a handful of times. The V call is TRBV12-3 or TRBV12-4, the J call TRBJ2-2; D might be TRBD1 (6 bases). With 6 bases removed from V and 6 bases from J, the gap between germline ends came to 14 bases. The CDR3 consists of 14 residues. This chain's CDR3 is CASRKGVVAGELFF. CDR3 nucleotide sequence: TGTGCCAGCAGGAAGGGGGTAGTGGCCGGGGAGCTGTTTTTT.

The gene calls are TRBV4-2 and TRBJ2-3; TRBD2 aligns across 8 bases. CDR3 size: 20 residues. From germline, CDR1 is LGHNA and CDR2 YNFKEQ. V dropped 2 bases and J dropped 2; count of bases not matched to a gene: 18. The CDR3 sequence is CASSQPTPSAGGPFTDTQYF. For the CDR3, the DNA is TGTGCCAGCAGCCAACCAACCCCGTCGGCGGGGGGTCCCTTCACAGATACGCAGTATTTT.

This chain joins TRBV12-3 or TRBV12-4 and TRBJ2-4; TRBD2 matches at 7 bases. This CDR3 has 16 amino acids. V was clipped by 4 bases and J by 0 bases; unmatched bases: 6. The DNA for the CDR3 is TGTGCCAGCAGTTGGGGGGGTGGTTTAGCCAAAAACATTCAGTACTTC. Translating it yields CASSWGGGLAKNIQYF.

This clonotype turned up a few times. The chain is built from TRBV20-1 and TRBJ2-7; the D is unclear. This CDR3 has 13 residues. Between the trimmed V and J ends, which lost 7 bases and 0 bases, there was a span of 13 bases. The germline gives CDR1 DFQATT, CDR2 SNEGSKA (reference sequence). The CDR3 region is CSVEGSSSYEQYF. The CDR3 DNA sequence: TGCAGTGTCGAAGGCTCCAGCTCCTACGAGCAGTACTTC.

The V call is TRBV7-7, the J call TRBJ2-1; D might be TRBD1 (8 bases). The V end lost 4 bases, the J end lost 9 bases, and 19 bases lay between the germline ends. The CDR3 totals 15 residues. Germline loops: CDR1 SSHAT, CDR2 FNYEAQ (reference sequence). Written as DNA, the CDR3 is TGTGCCAGCAGCTCACAGGGGGGGCCAGTAGGTGAGCAGTTCTTC. It yields the protein CASSSQGGPVGEQFF. Combining the CDR3 with reference TRBV7-7 and TRBJ2-1 gives the whole variable domain GAGVSQSPRYKVTKRGQDVTLRCDPISSHATLYWYQQALGQGPEFLTYFNYEAQPDKSGLPSDRFSAERPEGSISTLTIQRTEQRDSAMYRCASSSQGGPVGEQFFGPGTRLTVL.

This clonotype has only a few counts. The chain links TRBV5-1 to TRBJ1-2, with 8 bases that match TRBD1. Per the germline V gene, CDR1 is SGHRS and CDR2 is YFSETQ. V shed 4 bases and J 4 bases; nucleotides not matched to a gene: 6. This CDR3 region has 14 residues. CDR3 bases: TGCGCCAGCAGCGGGACAGGCGCACGCTATGGCTACACCTTC. It yields the protein CASSGTGARYGYTF.

This clonotype was counted only a few times. In DNA form, the CDR3 reads TGCGCCAGCAGCTTGGCGGGCAGGGTCACCTACGAGCAGTACTTC. This gives the protein CASSLAGRVTYEQYF. The V call is TRBV5-1, the J call TRBJ2-7; a possible D gene is TRBD1 (5 bases). The CDR3 loop spans 15 amino acids. Per the germline V gene, CDR1 is SGHRS and CDR2 is YFSETQ. The ends were cut back, 0 bases at V and 2 bases at J, with 12 bases in the middle.

This clonotype showed up just a few times. The chain uses TRBV11-2 and TRBJ2-5; the match to TRBD2 covers 9 bases. V lost 6 bases, J lost 5 bases, and 13 bases stayed unmatched. This CDR3 region has 16 residues. Germline assignment: CDR1 SGHAT and CDR2 FQNNGV. The CDR3 is CASSVGGLAGVETQYF. The DNA of the CDR3 is TGTGCCAGCAGTGTGGGAGGGTTAGCGGGGGTGGAGACCCAGTACTTC.